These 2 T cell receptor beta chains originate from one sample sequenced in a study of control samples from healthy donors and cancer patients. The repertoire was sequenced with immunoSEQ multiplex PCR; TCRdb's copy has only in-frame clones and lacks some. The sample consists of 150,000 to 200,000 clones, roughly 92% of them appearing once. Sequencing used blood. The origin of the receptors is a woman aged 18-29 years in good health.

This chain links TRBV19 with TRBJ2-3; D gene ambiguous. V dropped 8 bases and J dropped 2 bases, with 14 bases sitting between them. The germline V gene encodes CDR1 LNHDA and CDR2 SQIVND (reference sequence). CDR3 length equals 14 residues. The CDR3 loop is CASVPSPDTDTQYF. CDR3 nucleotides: TGTGCCAGTGTTCCATCACCCGACACAGATACGCAGTATTTT.

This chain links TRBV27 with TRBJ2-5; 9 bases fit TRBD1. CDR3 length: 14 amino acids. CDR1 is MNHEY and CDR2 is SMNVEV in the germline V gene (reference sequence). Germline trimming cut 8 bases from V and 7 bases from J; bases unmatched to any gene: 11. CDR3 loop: CASGITGGARTQYF. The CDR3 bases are TGTGCCAGCGGTATCACAGGGGGCGCCCGGACCCAGTACTTC.